Listed below are T cell receptor beta chains from one sample, sequenced in a study of blood T cell repertoires in COVID-19. Assay: immunoSEQ multiplex PCR; the TCRdb copy retains only in-frame clones and omits some. In the table there are approximately 37,000 clones, approximately 88% of which are singletons. The sample taken for sequencing was peripheral blood. These receptors came from a human donor in a cohort sampled during active COVID-19. CDR3s include the opening cysteine and the closing phenylalanine or tryptophan. A D gene is named only where the DNA matches it firmly. Rows give clone size only sometimes, using once, few, many, or a class for an expanded clone.

J | size | V | D | CDR3 | DNA
TRBJ2-7 | . | TRBV7-2 | . | CASSLSGSTYEQYF | TGTGCCAGCAGCTTATCGGGGTCGACCTACGAGCAGTACTTC
TRBJ2-3 | . | TRBV11-3 | . | CASTFSGATDTQYF | TGTGCCAGCACATTTAGCGGAGCCACAGATACGCAGTATTTT
TRBJ2-5 | . | TRBV7-8 | . | CASSLGGGETQYF | TGTGCCAGCAGCTTAGGAGGGGGAGAGACCCAGTACTTC
TRBJ2-7 | . | TRBV10-3 | TRBD2 | CAISGPGGTSYEQYF | TGTGCCATCAGTGGCCCGGGGGGGACCTCCTACGAGCAGTACTTC
TRBJ2-4 | . | TRBV6-5 | . | CASSYSPVLAKNIQYF | TGTGCCAGCAGTTACTCTCCAGTCCTAGCCAAAAACATTCAGTACTTC
TRBJ2-3 | . | TRBV28 | TRBD1 | CASSLFSGGRTDTQYF | TGTGCCAGCAGTTTATTTTCAGGGGGTCGCACAGATACGCAGTATTTT
TRBJ2-5 | . | TRBV15 | . | CATSPTGRPGETQYF | TGTGCCACCAGCCCTACAGGGCGGCCAGGGGAGACCCAGTACTTC
TRBJ1-6 | . | TRBV6-1 | . | CASSEIWGDNSPLHF | TGTGCCAGCAGTGAAATTTGGGGGGATAATTCACCCCTCCACTTT
TRBJ2-5 | . | TRBV5-1 | . | CASSLGAETQYF | TGCGCCAGCAGCTTGGGCGCCGAGACCCAGTACTTC
TRBJ1-1 | . | TRBV11-1 | TRBD1 | CASSLTGQGVNTEAFF | TGTGCCAGCAGCTTAACCGGACAGGGGGTGAACACTGAAGCTTTCTTT
TRBJ1-1 | . | TRBV21-1 | . | CASSKDGRGGTEAFF | TGTGCCAGCAGCAAAGATGGCAGGGGTGGCACTGAAGCTTTCTTT
TRBJ2-7 | . | TRBV18 | TRBD2 | CASSPGAGGPYEQYF | TGTGCCAGCTCACCAGGAGCGGGAGGGCCCTACGAGCAGTACTTC
TRBJ1-5 | . | TRBV5-4 | TRBD1 | CASSLGQGADQPQHF | TGTGCCAGCAGCTTGGGACAGGGCGCGGATCAGCCCCAGCATTTT
TRBJ2-7 | . | TRBV4-3 | . | CASSPRLSLGRGPSYEQYF | TGCGCCAGCAGCCCTCGCCTAAGTTTGGGGCGGGGGCCGTCCTACGAGCAGTACTTC
TRBJ2-1 | once | TRBV7-3 | TRBD1 | CASSTQGRPNNEQFF | TGTGCCAGCAGCACACAGGGGCGCCCCAACAATGAGCAGTTCTTC
TRBJ2-3 | . | TRBV7-9 | . | CASSPRKSRSGVSTDTQYF | TGTGCCAGCAGCCCCCGGAAGAGTAGATCGGGAGTTAGCACAGATACGCAGTATTTT
TRBJ2-2 | . | TRBV11-2 | . | CASSLEATGELFF | TGTGCCAGCAGCCTCGAAGCCACCGGGGAGCTGTTTTTT
TRBJ2-2 | few | TRBV7-3 | TRBD1 | CASSRQGYTGELFF | TGTGCCAGCAGCCGACAGGGGTACACCGGGGAGCTGTTTTTT
TRBJ2-1 | . | TRBV4-2 | TRBD2 | CASSQVSGLAANEQFF | TGTGCCAGCAGCCAAGTCTCGGGACTAGCGGCCAATGAGCAGTTCTTC
TRBJ2-3 | few | TRBV18 | TRBD2 | CASSPRLAGATDTQYF | TGTGCCAGCTCACCCAGACTAGCGGGAGCGACAGATACGCAGTATTTT
TRBJ2-4 | . | TRBV3-1/TRBV3-2 | . | CASSQGEGSKNIQYF | TGTGCCAGCAGCCAAGGTGAGGGATCCAAAAACATTCAGTACTTC
TRBJ2-2 | . | TRBV6-4 | . | CASSVAANTGELFF | TGTGCCAGCAGTGTAGCCGCGAACACCGGGGAGCTGTTTTTT
TRBJ1-4 | . | TRBV5-8 | . | CASSLEMDEKLFF | TGTGCCAGCAGCTTAGAGATGGATGAAAAACTGTTTTTT
TRBJ2-7 | . | TRBV6-5 | . | CASRVAGSYEQYF | TGTGCCAGCAGGGTAGCCGGCTCCTACGAGCAGTACTTC
TRBJ1-2 | . | TRBV30 | . | CAWSPLSRRSPNYGYTF | TGTGCCTGGAGTCCATTATCTAGGAGGTCTCCGAACTATGGCTACACCTTC
TRBJ2-7 | . | TRBV9 | . | CASSVGALVGSYEQYF | TGTGCCAGCAGCGTAGGGGCCCTCGTAGGCTCCTACGAGCAGTACTTC
TRBJ2-2 | . | TRBV9 | . | CASSGRRVNTGELFF | TGTGCCAGCAGCGGGAGGAGAGTGAACACCGGGGAGCTGTTTTTT
TRBJ2-3 | . | TRBV29-1 | . | CSVEVGLHTDTQYF | TGCAGCGTTGAAGTGGGGCTGCACACAGATACGCAGTATTTT
TRBJ2-7 | . | TRBV2 | TRBD2 | CASSGGGTYEQYF | TGTGCCAGCAGTGGGGGGGGGACCTACGAGCAGTACTTC
TRBJ2-7 | . | TRBV2 | TRBD2 | CASRAGYEQYF | TGTGCCAGCAGAGCGGGGTACGAGCAGTACTTC
TRBJ1-2 | . | TRBV7-2 | . | CASSRSMIQTANYGYTF | TGTGCCAGCAGCCGCTCCATGATTCAGACAGCTAACTATGGCTACACCTTC
TRBJ1-1 | few | TRBV5-4 | . | CASSAGTMNTEAFF | TGTGCCAGCAGCGCAGGAACCATGAACACTGAAGCTTTCTTT
TRBJ1-5 | . | TRBV7-9 | . | CASSFEGFQPQHF | TGTGCCAGCAGCTTTGAGGGATTTCAGCCCCAGCATTTT
TRBJ2-1 | few | TRBV6-2/TRBV6-3 | . | CASSSFSPGGRNNEQFF | TGTGCCAGCAGTTCCTTTTCGCCCGGGGGGCGAAACAATGAGCAGTTCTTC
TRBJ2-1 | . | TRBV18 | . | CASSPLLSEQFF | TGTGCCAGCTCACCACTCCTAAGTGAGCAGTTCTTC
TRBJ1-2 | few | TRBV5-6 | . | CASSLVSREEGYTF | TGTGCCAGCAGCTTGGTCAGCAGGGAAGAAGGCTACACCTTC
TRBJ1-4 | . | TRBV5-4 | . | CASSRGINEKLFF | TGTGCCAGCAGCCGGGGTATCAATGAAAAACTGTTTTTT
TRBJ2-1 | . | TRBV7-8 | TRBD2 | CASSLKRTSGGAREQFF | TGTGCCAGCAGCTTAAAAAGGACTAGCGGGGGGGCCAGGGAGCAGTTCTTC
TRBJ2-7 | . | TRBV5-4 | . | CASSLYGRVSYEQYF | TGTGCCAGCAGCTTGTACGGCAGGGTCTCCTACGAGCAGTACTTC
TRBJ2-1 | . | TRBV19 | TRBD2 | CASSSRTSGRFEQFF | TGTGCCAGTAGTAGCCGGACTAGCGGGAGATTCGAGCAGTTCTTC